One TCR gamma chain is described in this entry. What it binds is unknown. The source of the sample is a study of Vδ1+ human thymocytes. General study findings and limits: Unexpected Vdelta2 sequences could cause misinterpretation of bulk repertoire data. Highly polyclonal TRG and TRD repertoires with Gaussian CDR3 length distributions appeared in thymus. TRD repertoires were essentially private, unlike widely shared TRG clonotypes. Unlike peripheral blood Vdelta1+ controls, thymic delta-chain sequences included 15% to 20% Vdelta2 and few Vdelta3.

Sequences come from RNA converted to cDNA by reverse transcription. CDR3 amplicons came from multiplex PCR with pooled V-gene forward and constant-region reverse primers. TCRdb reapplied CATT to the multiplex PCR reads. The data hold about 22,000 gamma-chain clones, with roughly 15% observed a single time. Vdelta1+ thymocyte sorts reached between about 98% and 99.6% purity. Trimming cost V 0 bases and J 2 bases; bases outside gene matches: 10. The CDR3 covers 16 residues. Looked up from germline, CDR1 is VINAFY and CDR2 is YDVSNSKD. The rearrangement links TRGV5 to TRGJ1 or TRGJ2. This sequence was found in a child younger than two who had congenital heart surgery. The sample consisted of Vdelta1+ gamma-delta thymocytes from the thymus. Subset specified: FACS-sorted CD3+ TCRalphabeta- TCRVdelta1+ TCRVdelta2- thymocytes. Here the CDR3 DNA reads TGTGCCACCTGGGACAGGCGGGGGAAGGATTATTATAAGAAACTCTTT. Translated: CATWDRRGKDYYKKLF.